This passage covers 19 T cell receptor beta chains from one sample sequenced in a study of regulatory T cells in long-lasting Graves disease. Building the TCR beta libraries relied on iRepertoire HTBI primers, and CDR3 regions underwent Arm-PCR. Using its own MiXCR run on the multiplex PCR reads, TCRdb lists one record per CDR3 protein. The sample gives 350,000 to 450,000 distinct CDR3 sequences, 12% of which show up once; approximately 17% is in the top ten. Time point indicated: newly diagnosed GD, antithyroid drugs for less than 3 months. PBMC-extracted RNA yielded the TCR library. Separately, the same data were catalogued under a study of T cells in Graves' hyperthyroidism and ophthalmopathy.

This specimen was peripheral blood mononuclear cells (PBMCs), taken at new diagnosis, from a patient treated with antithyroid drugs. The receptors originated from a woman aged 18-29 years with Graves disease.

This clonotype was recorded many times. The chain recombines TRBV6-1 with TRBJ1-2; 7 nucleotides agree with TRBD1. The CDR3 loop spans 16 amino acids. V dropped 1 base and J dropped 2; count of bases not matched to a gene: 7. The V gene's germline CDR1 is MNHNS and CDR2 SASEGT. The CDR3 is CASSEVRQGLNYGYTF. DNA of the CDR3: TGTGCCAGCAGTGAAGTGAGACAGGGACTCAACTATGGCTACACCTTC.

This clonotype was detected a few times. The gene calls are TRBV20-1 and TRBJ2-1, with no clear D. The CDR3 spans 15 residues. The V end lost 0 bases, the J end lost 1 base, and 10 bases lay between the germline ends. The germline V gene has CDR1 DFQATT and CDR2 SNEGSKA (reference sequence). For the CDR3, the DNA is TGCAGTGCTAGAGATTTACAGAGGTCCTACAATGAGCAGTTCTTC. The encoded protein is CSARDLQRSYNEQFF.

This chain joins TRBV24-1 and TRBJ2-4; TRBD1 agrees at 7 bases. CDR1 KGHDR and CDR2 SFDVKD come from the germline V gene. This CDR3 has 15 amino acids. After removal of 5 bases from V and 6 bases from J, the junction contained 9 bases not matched to a gene. CDR3 protein: CATSAPTGDGNIQYF. CDR3 nucleotide sequence: TGTGCCACCAGTGCCCCAACAGGGGACGGAAACATTCAGTACTTC.

This clonotype was picked up many times. The J gene is TRBJ2-5, the V gene TRBV6-1; TRBD2 matches at 8 bases. Germline V gene data show CDR1 as MNHNS and CDR2 as SASEGT. This CDR3 comprises 16 residues. V was clipped by 5 bases and J by 2 bases; unmatched bases: 10. The CDR3 coding sequence is TGTGCCAGCAGTCCCTTTGCCCGGGGGGGGCAAGAGACCCAGTACTTC. Its translation is CASSPFARGGQETQYF.

In its sample, this clonotype was seen many times. This chain connects TRBV28 to TRBJ1-3, with a possible D match to TRBD1 (5 bases). V dropped 5 bases and J dropped 0 bases, with 11 bases sitting between them. The CDR3 is 15 residues long. CDR1 is MDHEN and CDR2 is SYDVKM in the germline V gene. The CDR3: CASSMGPLSGNTIYF. CDR3 nucleotides: TGTGCCAGCAGTATGGGGCCGCTCTCTGGAAACACCATATATTTT. The variable domain in full, with the rest retrieved from reference TRBV28 and TRBJ1-3, is DVKVTQSSRYLVKRTGEKVFLECVQDMDHENMFWYRQDPGLGLRLIYFSYDVKMKEKGDIPEGYSVSREKKERFSLILESASTNQTSMYLCASSMGPLSGNTIYFGEGSWLTVV.

This clonotype appeared a few times. V usage is TRBV20-1 and J usage is TRBJ2-3; no clear D. Germline assignment: CDR1 DFQATT and CDR2 SNEGSKA (reference sequence). Trimming pared 7 bases from V and 2 bases from J, leaving 10 bases between. The CDR3 contains 12 residues. CDR3 in DNA: TGCAGTGTACCTGAGTTCACAGATACGCAGTATTTT. Protein product: CSVPEFTDTQYF.

This chain connects TRBV18 to TRBJ1-6, with 7 bases fitting TRBD1. CDR3 size: 15 residues. Germline V CDR1 and CDR2: KGHSH, LQKENI. The V gene end was trimmed by 4 bases and the J gene end by 6 bases; junction bases not matched to a gene: 6. CDR3 amino acids: CASSRDGTANSPLHF. As DNA, the CDR3 is TGTGCCAGCTCACGAGATGGGACAGCTAATTCACCCCTCCACTTT.

This clonotype showed up many times. The rearrangement uses TRBV2 and TRBJ2-7; no clear D. Germline lookup yields CDR1 SNHLY and CDR2 FYNNEI. V lost 9 bases and J lost 3, with 9 bases in between. CDR3 length: 11 amino acids. Here the CDR3 DNA reads TGTGCCAGGGGCCGGCGCTACGAGCAGTACTTC. It translates to CARGRRYEQYF.

Of note for this clonotype: This sequence may be a read error, since a much larger clone differs from it by one base. The genes are TRBV20-1 and TRBJ1-1; no reliable D call. Per the germline V gene, CDR1 is DFQATT and CDR2 is SNEGSKA (reference sequence). This CDR3 comprises 14 residues. DNA of the CDR3: TGCAGTGCTGAGCAGAGGGAAGGGTACACTGAATCTTTCTTT. It is translated as CSAEQREGYTESFF.

The V and J genes are TRBV7-9 and TRBJ2-7; TRBD2 aligns across 8 bases. The CDR3 length is 14 residues. Germline-derived CDR1 and CDR2 are SEHNR and FQNEAQ (reference sequence). The V and J ends lost 6 bases and 0 bases, in that order; junction bases with no gene match: 4. The CDR3 DNA sequence: TGTGCCAGCAGATTTCTAGCGGGCTCCTACGAGCAGTACTTC. It is translated as CASRFLAGSYEQYF.

The chain joins TRBV6-5 to TRBJ2-7; the match to TRBD2 covers 13 bases. V trimming: 0 bases; J trimming: 4 bases; junction bases outside the gene matches: 3. Germline CDR1 reads MNHEY; CDR2 reads SVGAGI. CDR3 length: 16 residues. CDR3: CASSYSRTSGRYEQYF. CDR3 nucleotides: TGTGCCAGCAGTTACTCGAGGACTAGCGGGAGATACGAGCAGTACTTC.

The chain joins TRBV18 to TRBJ2-7, with D hard to call. Per the germline V gene, CDR1 is KGHSH and CDR2 is LQKENI. Deletions cut 6 bases from V and 3 bases from J, with 12 bases between. The CDR3 extends over 13 amino acids. DNA of the CDR3: TGTGCCAGCTCGCCCACAGCAGACTACGAGCAGTACGTC. Translating it yields CASSPTADYEQYV.

This clonotype was found many times. The chain is built from TRBV30 and TRBJ1-1; D possibly corresponds to TRBD1 (6 bases). CDR1 is GTSNPN, CDR2 SVGIG, per germline (reference sequence). Trimming pared 1 base from V and 7 bases from J, leaving 10 bases between. The CDR3 loop spans 12 amino acids. The CDR3 spells CAWSAGGGEAFF. The CDR3 DNA sequence: TGTGCCTGGAGTGCGGGAGGGGGTGAAGCTTTCTTT.

This clonotype was observed at least ten times. This chain links TRBV3-1 with TRBJ2-4; TRBD1 matches at 10 bases. This CDR3 region has 18 residues. Germline CDR1 is LGHDT and CDR2 is YNNKEL (reference sequence). Trimming cost V 4 bases and J 1 base; bases outside gene matches: 10. The CDR3 nucleotides read TGTGCCAGCAGCCTCGCCGGGACAGGGGCTTGGGCCAAAAACATTCAGTACTTC. Translated: CASSLAGTGAWAKNIQYF.

Ten or more counts support this clonotype. The chain has TRBV6-5 and TRBJ2-1; the D is unclear. Between the trimmed V and J ends, which lost 8 bases and 0 bases, there was a span of 23 bases. The CDR3 sequence is 18 residues long. The V gene's germline CDR1 is MNHEY and CDR2 SVGAGI. DNA of the CDR3: TGTGCCAGCCGTTGGAAGTGGGGTCAGTACAGCTCCTACAATGAGCAGTTCTTC. Protein: CASRWKWGQYSSYNEQFF.

This clonotype was counted ten times or more. The chain recombines TRBV28 with TRBJ2-7; D is perhaps TRBD2 (6 bases). Germline V lookup: CDR1 MDHEN, CDR2 SYDVKM. This CDR3 comprises 14 residues. V lost 2 bases, J lost 3 bases, and 11 bases lay in between. The CDR3 DNA is TGTGCCAGCAGTTTAGGGGGGACCCACTACGAGCAGTACTTC. Its translation is CASSLGGTHYEQYF. The full variable domain, in which reference TRBV28 and TRBJ2-7 provide the parts outside the CDR3, is DVKVTQSSRYLVKRTGEKVFLECVQDMDHENMFWYRQDPGLGLRLIYFSYDVKMKEKGDIPEGYSVSREKKERFSLILESASTNQTSMYLCASSLGGTHYEQYFGPGTRLTVT.

This clonotype has at least ten counts. V gene TRBV18 combines with J gene TRBJ1-1; D gene ambiguous. In germline, CDR1 is KGHSH, CDR2 LQKENI. Trimming took 6 bases from V and 2 from J, leaving 13 bases between them. The CDR3 is made up of 14 amino acids. Here the CDR3 DNA reads TGTGCCAGCTCGCCCCCGGAGACTAACACTGAAGCTTTCTTT. Amino acid sequence: CASSPPETNTEAFF.

This clonotype has a count of ten or more. The chain uses TRBV20-1 and TRBJ2-1; 9 nucleotides line up with TRBD1. The germline gives CDR1 DFQATT, CDR2 SNEGSKA (reference sequence). Unmatched junction bases numbered 12, after V lost 3 bases and J lost 3 bases. The CDR3 consists of 17 residues. For the CDR3, the DNA is TGCAGTGCTAGGCCCCGATTCGGACAGGGGTACTACAATGAGCAGTTCTTC. Translating it yields CSARPRFGQGYYNEQFF.

The chain is built from TRBV14 and TRBJ1-2; TRBD1 aligns across 8 bases. V was pared by 1 base and J by 5 bases, with 6 bases of the junction left unmatched. The CDR3 has 15 residues. Germline CDR1 reads SGHDN; CDR2 reads FVKESK. The CDR3 coding sequence is TGTGCCAGCAGCCAAGTCGCAGGGGGCCGGTATGGCTACACCTTC. Its protein product is CASSQVAGGRYGYTF.